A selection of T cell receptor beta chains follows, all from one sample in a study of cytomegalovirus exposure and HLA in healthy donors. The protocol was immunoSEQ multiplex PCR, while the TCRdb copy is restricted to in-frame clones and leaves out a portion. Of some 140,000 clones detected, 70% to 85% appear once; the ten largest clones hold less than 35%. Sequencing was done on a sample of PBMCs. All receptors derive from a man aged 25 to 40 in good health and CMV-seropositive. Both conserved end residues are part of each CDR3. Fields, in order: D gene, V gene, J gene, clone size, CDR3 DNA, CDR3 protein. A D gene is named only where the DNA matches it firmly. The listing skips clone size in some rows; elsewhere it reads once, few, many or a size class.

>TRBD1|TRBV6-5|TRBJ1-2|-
TGTGCCAGCAGTTCCAAAGGACAGGGTCATGGCTACACCTTC
CASSSKGQGHGYTF
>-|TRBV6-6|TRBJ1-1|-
TGTGCCAGCAGTGCGACTGCCCATGGCACTGAAGCTTTCTTT
CASSATAHGTEAFF
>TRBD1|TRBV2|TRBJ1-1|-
TGTGCCAGCAGCCTAAGACAGGGAGACACTGAAGCTTTCTTT
CASSLRQGDTEAFF
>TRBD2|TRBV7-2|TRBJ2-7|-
TGTGCCAGCAGCTCCCCGGGACTAGAGGACGAGCAGTACTTC
CASSSPGLEDEQYF
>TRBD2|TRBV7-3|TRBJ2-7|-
TGTGCCAGCAGCTCCACGGGAGGAACCTACGAGCAGTACTTC
CASSSTGGTYEQYF
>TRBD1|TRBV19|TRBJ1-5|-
TGTGCCAGCGGGACAGGCATTAGCAATCAGCCCCAGCATTTT
CASGTGISNQPQHF
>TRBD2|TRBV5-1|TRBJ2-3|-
TGCGCCAGCAGCTTGGGGTCACTAGCGGGAGCCACAGATACGCAGTATTTT
CASSLGSLAGATDTQYF
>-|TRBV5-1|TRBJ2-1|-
TGCGCCAGCAGCTTGGGGACAGGACTATACAATGAGCAGTTCTTC
CASSLGTGLYNEQFF
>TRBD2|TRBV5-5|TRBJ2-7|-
TGTGCCAGCAGCCCCGTGGCTAGCGGCGTCGCTCCGTACGAGCAGTACTTC
CASSPVASGVAPYEQYF
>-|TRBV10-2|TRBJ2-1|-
TGCGCCAGCAGTGAGAACACCAACAATGAGCAGTTCTTC
CASSENTNNEQFF
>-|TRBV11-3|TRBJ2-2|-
TGTGCCAGCAGCTTAGATCAGGGGTCCACCGGGGAGCTGTTTTTT
CASSLDQGSTGELFF
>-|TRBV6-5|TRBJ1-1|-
TGTGCCAGCAGTTACGGGGGCGGGGGGGTGAACACTGAAGCTTTCTTT
CASSYGGGGVNTEAFF
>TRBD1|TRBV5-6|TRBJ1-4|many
TGTGCCAGCAGCGCAGGAACAGGGGGCATAGATGAAAAACTGTTTTTT
CASSAGTGGIDEKLFF